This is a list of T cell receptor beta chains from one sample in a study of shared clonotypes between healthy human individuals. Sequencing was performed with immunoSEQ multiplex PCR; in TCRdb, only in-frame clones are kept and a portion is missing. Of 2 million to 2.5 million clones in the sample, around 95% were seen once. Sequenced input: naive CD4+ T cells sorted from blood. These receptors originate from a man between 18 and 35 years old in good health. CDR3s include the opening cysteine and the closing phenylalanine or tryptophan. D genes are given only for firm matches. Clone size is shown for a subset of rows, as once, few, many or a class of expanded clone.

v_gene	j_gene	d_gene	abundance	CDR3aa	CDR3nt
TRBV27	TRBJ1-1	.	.	CASRDRPYTEAFF	TGTGCCAGCAGGGACAGACCTTACACTGAAGCTTTCTTT
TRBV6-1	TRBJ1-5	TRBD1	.	CASSETPDRGLNQPQHF	TGTGCCAGCAGTGAAACTCCGGACAGGGGACTCAATCAGCCCCAGCATTTT
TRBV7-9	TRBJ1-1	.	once	CASRGSWGMNTEAFF	TGTGCCAGCAGGGGTTCGTGGGGGATGAACACTGAAGCTTTCTTT
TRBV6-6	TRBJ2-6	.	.	CASGPKGASGANVLTF	TGTGCCAGCGGCCCAAAAGGGGCCTCTGGGGCCAACGTCCTGACTTTC
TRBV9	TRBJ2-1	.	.	CASSVAGSEQFF	TGTGCCAGCAGCGTAGCTGGGTCCGAGCAGTTCTTC
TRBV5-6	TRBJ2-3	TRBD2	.	CASSLGLAGAPDTQYF	TGTGCCAGCAGCTTGGGACTAGCGGGAGCCCCAGATACGCAGTATTTT
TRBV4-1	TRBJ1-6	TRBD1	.	CASSQDLRQGGSYNSPLHF	TGCGCCAGCAGCCAAGATCTTAGGCAGGGGGGCTCCTATAATTCACCCCTCCACTTT
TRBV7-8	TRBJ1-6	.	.	CASSPRVKNSPLHF	TGTGCCAGCAGCCCCAGAGTAAAGAATTCACCCCTCCACTTT
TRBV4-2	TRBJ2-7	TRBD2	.	CASSQTSGSMNEQYF	TGTGCCAGCAGTCAAACTAGCGGGAGCATGAACGAGCAGTACTTC
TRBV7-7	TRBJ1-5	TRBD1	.	CASSLTGEQPQHF	TGTGCTAGCAGTCTGACAGGGGAACAGCCCCAGCATTTT
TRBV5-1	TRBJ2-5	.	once	CASSLGTPRETQYF	TGCGCCAGCAGCTTGGGAACACCGAGGGAGACCCAGTACTTC
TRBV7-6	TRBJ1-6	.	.	CASSLRGPYNSPLHF	TGTGCCAGCAGCCTAAGGGGACCCTATAATTCACCCCTCCACTTT
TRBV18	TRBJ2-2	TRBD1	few	CASSYRTGNTGELFF	TGTGCCAGCTCATACCGGACAGGGAACACCGGGGAGCTGTTTTTT
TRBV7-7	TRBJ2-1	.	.	CASSRELTRAGDEQFF	TGTGCTAGCAGCCGCGAGCTAACCCGCGCAGGGGATGAGCAGTTCTTC
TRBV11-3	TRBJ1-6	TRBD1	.	CASSWGQGNSPLHF	TGTGCCAGCAGCTGGGGACAGGGTAATTCACCCCTCCACTTT
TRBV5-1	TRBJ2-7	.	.	CASSLVGGRTAYEQYF	TGCGCCAGCAGCTTGGTTGGGGGGCGGACGGCCTACGAGCAGTACTTC
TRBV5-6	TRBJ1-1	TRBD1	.	CASSLGQANTEAFF	TGTGCCAGCAGCCTAGGACAGGCGAACACTGAAGCTTTCTTT
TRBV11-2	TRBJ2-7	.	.	CASSSSGNSYEQYF	TGTGCCAGCAGCTCGAGCGGAAACTCCTACGAGCAGTACTTC
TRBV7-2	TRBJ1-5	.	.	CASSLEGRNQPQHF	TGTGCCAGCAGCTTAGAGGGACGCAATCAGCCCCAGCATTTT
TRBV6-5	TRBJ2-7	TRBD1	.	CASSSTGTAYEQYF	TGTGCCAGCAGTTCTACCGGGACAGCCTACGAGCAGTACTTC
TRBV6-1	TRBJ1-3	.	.	CASSEEPLPFGNTIYF	TGTGCCAGCAGTGAAGAGCCCCTACCCTTCGGAAACACCATATATTTT
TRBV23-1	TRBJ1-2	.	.	CASSQSPGWNYGYTF	TGCGCCAGCAGTCAATCGCCAGGGTGGAACTATGGCTACACCTTC
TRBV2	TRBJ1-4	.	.	CASSQRWVEKLFF	TGTGCCAGCAGTCAGAGATGGGTTGAAAAACTGTTTTTT
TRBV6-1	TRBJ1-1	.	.	CASSATGNTEAFF	TGTGCCAGCAGTGCGACAGGGAACACTGAAGCTTTCTTT
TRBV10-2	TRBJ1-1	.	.	CASRGNTEAFF	TGCGCCAGCAGGGGGAACACTGAAGCTTTCTTT
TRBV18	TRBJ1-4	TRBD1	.	CASGTGVNEKLFF	TGTGCCAGCGGCACAGGGGTGAATGAAAAACTGTTTTTT
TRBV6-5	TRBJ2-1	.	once	CASIGPPQFF	TGTGCCAGCATTGGTCCGCCCCAGTTCTTC
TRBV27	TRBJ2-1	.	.	CASSLPGASYNEQFF	TGTGCCAGCAGTTTACCGGGGGCCTCCTACAATGAGCAGTTCTTC
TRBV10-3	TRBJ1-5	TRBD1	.	CAIKGTDNQPQHF	TGTGCCATCAAGGGGACAGATAATCAGCCCCAGCATTTT
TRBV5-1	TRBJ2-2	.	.	CASSLGTEGAGELFF	TGCGCCAGCAGCTTGGGTACGGAGGGGGCCGGGGAGCTGTTTTTT
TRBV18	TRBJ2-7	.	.	CASSPSNPYEQYF	TGTGCCAGCTCACCATCCAATCCCTACGAGCAGTACTTC
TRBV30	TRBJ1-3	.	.	CAWILSGNTIYF	TGTGCCTGGATTCTTTCTGGAAACACCATATATTTT
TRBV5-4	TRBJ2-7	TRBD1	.	CASSLDRGTYEQYF	TGTGCCAGCAGCTTAGACAGGGGAACCTACGAGCAGTACTTC
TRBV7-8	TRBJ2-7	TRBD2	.	CASSFGGKAYEQYF	TGTGCCAGCAGCTTCGGGGGGAAAGCCTACGAGCAGTACTTC
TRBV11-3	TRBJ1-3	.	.	CASSPPGALSGNTIYF	TGTGCCAGCAGCCCTCCAGGGGCCCTCTCTGGAAACACCATATATTTT
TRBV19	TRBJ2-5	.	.	CASRAVGIRETQYF	TGTGCCAGTAGAGCGGTAGGGATCCGGGAGACCCAGTACTTC
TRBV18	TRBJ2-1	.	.	CASSPSLGGRSNEQFF	TGTGCCAGCTCACCCTCCCTCGGGGGAAGGTCAAATGAGCAGTTCTTC